The T cell receptor beta chain under discussion was sequenced for a study of blood T cell repertoires in COVID-19. Study at large: Spain, Italy and the United States supplied samples that represented acute and convalescent COVID-19. PBMCs, B-cell-depleted T cells, or T cells were the source of the cDNA or gDNA that made up the material.

Study processing details: The authors estimated nucleated cell counts from reference gene primer amplification. Sequencing used immunoSEQ multiplex PCR; TCRdb keeps in-frame clones, though not all of them. For V, J and clone size, that table is used; D and trimming come from the DNA. Here the sample spans about 350,000 clones, roughly 86% being singletons. Trimming cost V 1 base and J 2 bases, with 11 bases left between them. The CDR3 runs 15 residues. Germline loops: CDR1 SNHLY, CDR2 FYNNEI. Cohorts were assigned according to the clinical history that participants reported. The TCR originated in a woman aged 25 to 39 who had been exposed to COVID-19. The specimen sequenced was PBMCs or T cells enriched from blood (not recorded which). The chain recombines TRBV2 with TRBJ2-5; D gene unclear. CDR3 residues: CASSEGIGFQETQYF. CDR3 in DNA: TGTGCCAGCAGTGAAGGTATCGGGTTTCAAGAGACCCAGTACTTC.